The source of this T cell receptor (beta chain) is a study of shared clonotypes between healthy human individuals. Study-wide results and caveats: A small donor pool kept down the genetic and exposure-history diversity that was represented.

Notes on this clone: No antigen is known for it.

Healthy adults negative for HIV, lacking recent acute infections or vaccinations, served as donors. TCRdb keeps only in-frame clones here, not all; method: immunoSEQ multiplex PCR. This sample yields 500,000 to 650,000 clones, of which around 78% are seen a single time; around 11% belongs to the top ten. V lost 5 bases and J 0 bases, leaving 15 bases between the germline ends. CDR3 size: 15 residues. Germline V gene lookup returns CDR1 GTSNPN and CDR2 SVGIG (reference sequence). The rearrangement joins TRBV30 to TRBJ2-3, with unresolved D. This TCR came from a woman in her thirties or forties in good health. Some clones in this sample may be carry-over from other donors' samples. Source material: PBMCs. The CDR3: CAWQEGSPSTDTQYF. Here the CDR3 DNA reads TGTGCCTGGCAAGAAGGTTCCCCTAGCACAGATACGCAGTATTTT.